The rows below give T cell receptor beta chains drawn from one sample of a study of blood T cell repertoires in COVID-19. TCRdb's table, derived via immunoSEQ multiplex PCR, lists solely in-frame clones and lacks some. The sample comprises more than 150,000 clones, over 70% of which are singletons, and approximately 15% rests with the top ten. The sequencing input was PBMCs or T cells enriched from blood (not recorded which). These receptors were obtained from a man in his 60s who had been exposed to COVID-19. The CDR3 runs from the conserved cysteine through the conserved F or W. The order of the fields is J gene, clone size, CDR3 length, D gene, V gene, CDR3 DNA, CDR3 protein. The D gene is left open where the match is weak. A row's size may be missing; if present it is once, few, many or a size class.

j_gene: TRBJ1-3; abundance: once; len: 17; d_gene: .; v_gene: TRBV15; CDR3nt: TGTGCCACCAGCAGAGGGACGACAGTGAGCTCTGGAAACACCATATATTTT; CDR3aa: CATSRGTTVSSGNTIYF
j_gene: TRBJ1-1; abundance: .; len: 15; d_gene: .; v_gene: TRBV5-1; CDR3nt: TGCGCCAGCAGCTTTGAGTCATTTCGAAACACTGAAGCTTTCTTT; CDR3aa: CASSFESFRNTEAFF
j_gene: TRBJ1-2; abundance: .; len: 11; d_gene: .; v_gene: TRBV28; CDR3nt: TGTGCCAGCAGCAGTGGGCCAGGCTACACCTTC; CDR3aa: CASSSGPGYTF
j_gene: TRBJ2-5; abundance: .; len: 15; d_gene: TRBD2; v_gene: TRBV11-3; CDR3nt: TGTGCCAGCAGCTACGGGACTAGCGGGAAAGAGACCCAGTACTTC; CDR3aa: CASSYGTSGKETQYF
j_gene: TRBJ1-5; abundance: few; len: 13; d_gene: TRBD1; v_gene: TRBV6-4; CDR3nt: TGTGCCAGCGAAGAGACAGGGGCTCAGCCCCAGCATTTT; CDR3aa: CASEETGAQPQHF
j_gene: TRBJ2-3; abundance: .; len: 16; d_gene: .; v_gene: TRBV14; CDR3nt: TGTGCCAGCAGCCAAGTGATTAGCAGAAGCACAGATACGCAGTATTTT; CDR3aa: CASSQVISRSTDTQYF
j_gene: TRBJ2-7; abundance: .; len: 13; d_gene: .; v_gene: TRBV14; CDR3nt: TGTGCCAGCAGCCCGGGACTTTCCTACGAGCAGTACTTC; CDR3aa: CASSPGLSYEQYF
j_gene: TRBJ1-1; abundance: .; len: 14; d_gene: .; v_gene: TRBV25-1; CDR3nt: TGTGCCAGCAGTGAATTCGGGAGAGGCACTGAAGCTTTCTTT; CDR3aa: CASSEFGRGTEAFF
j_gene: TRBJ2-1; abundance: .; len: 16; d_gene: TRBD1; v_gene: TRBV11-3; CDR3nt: TGTGCCAGCAGCTCGCCGGGACAGGGGACCTACAATGAGCAGTTCTTC; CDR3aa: CASSSPGQGTYNEQFF
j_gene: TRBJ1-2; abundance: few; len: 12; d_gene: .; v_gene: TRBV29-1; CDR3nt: TGCAGCGTTGAAGACAGGGGCTATGGCTACACCTTC; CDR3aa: CSVEDRGYGYTF
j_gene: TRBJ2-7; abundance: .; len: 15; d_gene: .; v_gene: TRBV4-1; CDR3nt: TGCGCCAGCAGCCAAGATGGCCAAGTCCCAAGTGAGCAGTACTTC; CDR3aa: CASSQDGQVPSEQYF
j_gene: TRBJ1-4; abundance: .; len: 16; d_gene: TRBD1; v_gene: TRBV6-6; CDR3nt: TGTGCCAGCAGTTACTTTAAGGGGGCGAATGGTGAAAAACTGTTTTTT; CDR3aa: CASSYFKGANGEKLFF
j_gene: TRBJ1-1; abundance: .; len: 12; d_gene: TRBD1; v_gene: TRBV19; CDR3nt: TGTGCCACCAAGGACAGGGACACTGAAGCTTTCTTT; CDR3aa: CATKDRDTEAFF
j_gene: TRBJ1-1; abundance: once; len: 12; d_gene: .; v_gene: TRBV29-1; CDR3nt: TGCAGCGCCCAGATAGGAGGATCTGAAGCTTTCTTT; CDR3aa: CSAQIGGSEAFF
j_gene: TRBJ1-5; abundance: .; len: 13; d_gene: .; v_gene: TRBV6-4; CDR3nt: TGTGCCAGCAGTCGGGACATCAATCAGCCCCAGCATTTT; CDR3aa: CASSRDINQPQHF
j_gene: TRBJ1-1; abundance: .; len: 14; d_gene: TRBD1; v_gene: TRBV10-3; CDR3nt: TGTGCCACAGGACAGGGGGCGCTCGGCACTGAAGCTTTCTTT; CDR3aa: CATGQGALGTEAFF
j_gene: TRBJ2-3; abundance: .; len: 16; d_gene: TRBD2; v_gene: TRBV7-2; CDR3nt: TGTGCCAGCAGCATCACGTCGTCGGGAGGGCAAAATACGCAGTATTTT; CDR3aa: CASSITSSGGQNTQYF
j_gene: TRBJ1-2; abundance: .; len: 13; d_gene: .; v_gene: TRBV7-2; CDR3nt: TGTGCCAGCAGCTTAGTCACAGTCTATGGCTACACCTTC; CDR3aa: CASSLVTVYGYTF
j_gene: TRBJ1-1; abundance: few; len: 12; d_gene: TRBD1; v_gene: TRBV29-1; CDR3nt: TGCAGCGCCCAGACAGGGAGGACTGAAGCTTTCTTT; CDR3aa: CSAQTGRTEAFF
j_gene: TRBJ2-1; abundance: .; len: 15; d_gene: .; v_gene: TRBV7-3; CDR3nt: TGTGCCAGCCAGACTGCCCCGAGCTCCTACAATGAGCAGTTCTTC; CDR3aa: CASQTAPSSYNEQFF
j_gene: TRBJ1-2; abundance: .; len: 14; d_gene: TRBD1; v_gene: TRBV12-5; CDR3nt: TGTGCTAGTGGTTTGGGCCAGGGGGCTCGGGGCTACACCTTC; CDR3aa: CASGLGQGARGYTF
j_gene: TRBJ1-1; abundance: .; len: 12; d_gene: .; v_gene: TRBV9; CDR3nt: TGTGCCAGCAGCGCGGGGAACACTGAAGCTTTCTTT; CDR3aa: CASSAGNTEAFF
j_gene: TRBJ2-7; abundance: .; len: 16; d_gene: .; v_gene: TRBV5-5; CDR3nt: TGTGCCAGCAGCATCGACCCGACAGGTATCTCCTACGAGCAGTACTTC; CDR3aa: CASSIDPTGISYEQYF
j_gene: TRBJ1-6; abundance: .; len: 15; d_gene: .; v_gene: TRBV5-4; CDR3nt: TGTGCCAGCAGCTTGGGCGGGACTGATAATTCACCCCTCCACTTT; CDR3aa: CASSLGGTDNSPLHF
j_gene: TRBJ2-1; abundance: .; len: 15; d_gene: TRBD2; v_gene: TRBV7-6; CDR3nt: TGTGCCAGCAGCTTAGATATCGCGGGAGGGGCGGAGCAGTTCTTC; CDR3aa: CASSLDIAGGAEQFF
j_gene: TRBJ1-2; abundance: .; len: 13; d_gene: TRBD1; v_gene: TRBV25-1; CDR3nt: TGTGCCAGCAGTGGCCCCCTGACAGGGGGCTACACCTTC; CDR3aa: CASSGPLTGGYTF
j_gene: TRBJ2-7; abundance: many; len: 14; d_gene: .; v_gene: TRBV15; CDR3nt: TGTGCCACCAGGGGAGGCGGAGACCCCTACGAGCAGTACTTC; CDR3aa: CATRGGGDPYEQYF
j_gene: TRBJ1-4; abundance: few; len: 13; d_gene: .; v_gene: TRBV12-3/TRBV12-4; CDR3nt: TGTGCCAGCAGTAGGGCGGGGAAGGAAAAACTGTTTTTT; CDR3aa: CASSRAGKEKLFF
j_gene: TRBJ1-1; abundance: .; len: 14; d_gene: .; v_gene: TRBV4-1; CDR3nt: TGCGCCAGCTTATGGGGGGGAACGAGGACTGAAGCTTTCTTT; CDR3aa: CASLWGGTRTEAFF
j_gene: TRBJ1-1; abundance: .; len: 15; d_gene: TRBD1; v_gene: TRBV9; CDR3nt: TGTGCCAGCAGCACCCGGGACAGCGGTCACACTGAAGCTTTCTTT; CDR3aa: CASSTRDSGHTEAFF
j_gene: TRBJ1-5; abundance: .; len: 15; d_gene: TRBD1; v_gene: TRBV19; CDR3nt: TGTGCCAGCAGGCAGGGGGGCTATAGCAATCAGCCCCAGCATTTT; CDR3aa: CASRQGGYSNQPQHF
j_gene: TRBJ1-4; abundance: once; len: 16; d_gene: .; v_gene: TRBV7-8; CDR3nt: TGTGCCAGCAGCTTATGGCTTCAGACAACTAATGAAAAACTGTTTTTT; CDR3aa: CASSLWLQTTNEKLFF
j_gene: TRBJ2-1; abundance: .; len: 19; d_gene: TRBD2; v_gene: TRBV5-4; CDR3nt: TGTGCCAGCAGGCCGGGACTAGCGGGAGCCCCGAGCTCCTACAATGAGCAGTTCTTC; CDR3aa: CASRPGLAGAPSSYNEQFF
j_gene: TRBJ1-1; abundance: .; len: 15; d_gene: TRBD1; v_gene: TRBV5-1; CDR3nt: TGCGCCAGCAGCTCTTCCGGGACAGGCAACACTGAAGCTTTCTTT; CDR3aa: CASSSSGTGNTEAFF
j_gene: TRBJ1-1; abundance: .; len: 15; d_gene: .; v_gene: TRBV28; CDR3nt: TGTGCCAGCAGTAGCCCCCCACGTATGAACACTGAAGCTTTCTTT; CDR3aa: CASSSPPRMNTEAFF
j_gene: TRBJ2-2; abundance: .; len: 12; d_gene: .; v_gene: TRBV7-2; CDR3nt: TGTGCCAGCAGCTTACGGGCCGGGGAGCTGTTTTTT; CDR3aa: CASSLRAGELFF
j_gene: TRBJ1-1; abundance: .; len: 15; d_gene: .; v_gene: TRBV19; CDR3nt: TGTGCCAGTAGTCCCCGGGGGGGCAAGAACACTGAAGCTTTCTTT; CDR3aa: CASSPRGGKNTEAFF
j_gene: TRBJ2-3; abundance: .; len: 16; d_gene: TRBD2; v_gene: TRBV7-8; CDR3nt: TGTGCCAGCAGCTTAGTGGCTAGCGGAAGAGTAGATACGCAGTATTTT; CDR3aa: CASSLVASGRVDTQYF
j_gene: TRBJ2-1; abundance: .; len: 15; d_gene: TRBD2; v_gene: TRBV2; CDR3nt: TGTGCCAGCAGTGAAGAAGGACTAGCGAACAATGAGCAGTTCTTC; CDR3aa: CASSEEGLANNEQFF
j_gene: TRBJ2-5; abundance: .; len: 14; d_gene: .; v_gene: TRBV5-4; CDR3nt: TGTGCCAGCAGCTTGTCTAGCCTACGAGAGACCCAGTACTTC; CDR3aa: CASSLSSLRETQYF
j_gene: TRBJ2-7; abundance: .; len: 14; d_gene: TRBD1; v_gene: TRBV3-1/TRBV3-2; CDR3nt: TGTGCCAGCAGCCAAGGACAGGGGTTAGGCGAGCAGTACTTC; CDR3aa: CASSQGQGLGEQYF
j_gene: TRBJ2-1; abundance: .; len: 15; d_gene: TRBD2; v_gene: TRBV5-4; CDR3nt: TGTGCCAGCAGCTCAATTAGCGGGAGGGGGAATGAGCAGTTCTTC; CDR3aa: CASSSISGRGNEQFF
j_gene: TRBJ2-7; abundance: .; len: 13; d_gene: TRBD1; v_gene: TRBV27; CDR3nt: TGTGCCAGCAGGCCAAGCATGGGGACAGGTCAATACTTC; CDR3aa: CASRPSMGTGQYF
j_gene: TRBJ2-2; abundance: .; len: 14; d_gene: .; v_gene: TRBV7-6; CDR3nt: TGTGCCAGCAGCTCAGATCTCGGACAGTCTGAGCTGTTTTTT; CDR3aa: CASSSDLGQSELFF
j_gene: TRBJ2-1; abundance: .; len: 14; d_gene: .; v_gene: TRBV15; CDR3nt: TGTGCCACCAGCAGAGAGCGGCCTCCGGATGAGCAGTTCTTC; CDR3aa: CATSRERPPDEQFF
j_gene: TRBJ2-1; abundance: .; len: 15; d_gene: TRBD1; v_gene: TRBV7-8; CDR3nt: TGTGCCAGCAGCCGCGGCAGGGGGCTATACAATGAGCAGTTCTTC; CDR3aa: CASSRGRGLYNEQFF
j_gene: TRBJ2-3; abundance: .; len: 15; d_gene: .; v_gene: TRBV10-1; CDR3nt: TGCGCCAGCAGTTCGCGGGACGCGTTCACAGATACGCAGTATTTT; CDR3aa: CASSSRDAFTDTQYF
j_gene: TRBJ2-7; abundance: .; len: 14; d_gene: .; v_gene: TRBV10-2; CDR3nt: TGCGCCAGCAGTGAGACAGGTCTGACCTACGAGCAGTACTTC; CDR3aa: CASSETGLTYEQYF
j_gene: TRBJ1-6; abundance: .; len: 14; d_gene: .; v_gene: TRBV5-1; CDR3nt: TGCGCCAGCAGCTCGACGGGCTATAATTCACCCCTCCACTTT; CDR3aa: CASSSTGYNSPLHF
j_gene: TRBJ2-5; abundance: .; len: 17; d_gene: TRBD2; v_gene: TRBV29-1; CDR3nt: TGCAGCGTTGCGTGGACTAGCGGGAGGGCGCGCTTGGAGACCCAGTACTTC; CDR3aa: CSVAWTSGRARLETQYF
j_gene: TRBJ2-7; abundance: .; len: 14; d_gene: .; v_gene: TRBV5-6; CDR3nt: TGTGCCAGCAGCTTGCAAGGCCAGGGTTACGAGCAGTACTTC; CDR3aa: CASSLQGQGYEQYF
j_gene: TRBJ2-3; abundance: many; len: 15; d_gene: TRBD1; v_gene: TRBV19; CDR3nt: TGTGCCAGTAGTCCAGGGGGCGCCTGGACAGATACGCAGTATTTT; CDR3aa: CASSPGGAWTDTQYF
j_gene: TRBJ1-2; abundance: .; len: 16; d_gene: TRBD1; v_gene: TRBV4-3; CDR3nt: TGCGCCAGCAGCCAAGCGGACAGGAAACTTAACTATGGCTACACCTTC; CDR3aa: CASSQADRKLNYGYTF
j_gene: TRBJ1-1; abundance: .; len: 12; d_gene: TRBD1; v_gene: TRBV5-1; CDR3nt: TGCGCCAGCAGCCTGGGGACAGGGCCAGCTTTCTTT; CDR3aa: CASSLGTGPAFF
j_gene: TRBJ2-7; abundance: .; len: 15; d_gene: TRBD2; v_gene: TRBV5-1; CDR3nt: TGCGCCAGCAGCTTGGATCTAGCGGGGACCTACGAGCAGTACTTC; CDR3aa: CASSLDLAGTYEQYF
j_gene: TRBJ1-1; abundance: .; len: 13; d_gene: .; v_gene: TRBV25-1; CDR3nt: TGTGCCAGCAGTGGCGCGGGGCGAACTGAAGCTTTCTTT; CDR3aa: CASSGAGRTEAFF